The 26 T cell receptor beta chains presented below share a single source sample, sequenced in a study of T cell changes during pregnancy in multiple sclerosis. Libraries were prepared by immunoSEQ multiplex PCR; TCRdb keeps only in-frame clonotypes and omits some of them. The sample consists of more than 80,000 clones, roughly nine tenths of them appearing once. The sample here was peripheral blood, taken before pregnancy. The source of these receptors is a female donor with multiple sclerosis, enrolled in a pregnancy study.

This clone appeared a single time. The rearrangement joins TRBV5-1 to TRBJ2-3; 11 bases agree with TRBD2. Per the germline V gene, CDR1 is SGHRS and CDR2 is YFSETQ. Germline trimming cut 0 bases from V and 6 bases from J; bases unmatched to any gene: 6. CDR3 size: 16 residues. CDR3 amino acids: CASSLGPTSGSDTQYF. The CDR3 DNA reads as TGCGCCAGCAGCTTGGGGCCTACTAGCGGGAGTGATACGCAGTATTTT.

DNA for the CDR3: TGTGCCATCACCCCGATTCCTAGTCGGGGGTACCCCAAATCCATGAACACTGAAGCTTTCTTT. Translating gives CAITPIPSRGYPKSMNTEAFF. V usage is TRBV10-3 and J usage is TRBJ1-1; TRBD1 might be the D (5 bases). V gave up 7 bases and J gave up 0 bases, with 33 bases separating them. The germline V gene encodes CDR1 ENHRY and CDR2 SYGVKD. The CDR3 extends over 21 amino acids.

The chain recombines TRBV19 with TRBJ1-2; tentative D call: TRBD1 (5 bases). V lost 3 bases and J lost 4, with 24 bases in between. CDR1 and CDR2 from the germline V gene are LNHDA and SQIVND (reference sequence). CDR3 size: 18 residues. The CDR3 bases are TGTGCCAGTAGTATTGGGGTTTTCCAGCTTGGGGCATCCTATGGCTACACCTTC. The encoded protein is CASSIGVFQLGASYGYTF. Full variable domain (rest looked up from reference TRBV19 and TRBJ1-2): DGGITQSPKYLFRKEGQNVTLSCEQNLNHDAMYWYRQDPGQGLRLIYYSQIVNDFQKGDIAEGYSVSREKKESFPLTVTSAQKNPTAFYLCASSIGVFQLGASYGYTFGSGTRLTVV.

V and J are TRBV29-1 and TRBJ2-5, with 7 bases matching TRBD2. CDR3 length: 13 residues. V was clipped by 7 bases and J by 2 bases; unmatched bases: 7. Germline CDR1 is SQVTM and CDR2 is ANQGSEA. This CDR3 reads CSARLAAQETQYF. CDR3 coding DNA: TGCAGCGCCCGACTAGCAGCTCAAGAGACCCAGTACTTC.

This sequence joins TRBV7-9 and TRBJ1-2; no clear D gene. Germline lookup yields CDR1 SEHNR and CDR2 FQNEAQ (reference sequence). Trimming removed 4 bases at V and 4 bases at J, with 13 bases between. The length of the CDR3 is 14 residues. In DNA form, the CDR3 reads TGTGCCAGCAGCTCACTCCAGGCTCCCTATGGCTACACCTTC. It codes for CASSSLQAPYGYTF.

The V and J genes are TRBV5-1 and TRBJ2-1; D is unclear. Germline-derived CDR1 and CDR2 are SGHRS and YFSETQ. The CDR3 is 14 amino acids. Trimming cost V 0 bases and J 7 bases, with 11 bases left between them. CDR3 in amino acids: CASSLVAGANEQFF. The CDR3 DNA is TGCGCCAGCAGCTTGGTGGCAGGTGCGAATGAGCAGTTCTTC. The full variable domain, with the rest looked up from reference TRBV5-1 and TRBJ2-1, is KAGVTQTPRYLIKTRGQQVTLSCSPISGHRSVSWYQQTPGQGLQFLFEYFSETQRNKGNFPGRFSGRQFSNSRSEMNVSTLELGDSALYLCASSLVAGANEQFFGPGTRLTVL.

The chain carries TRBV27 and TRBJ1-3; possibly TRBD1 for D (5 bases). Germline CDR1 reads MNHEY; CDR2 reads SMNVEV (reference sequence). This CDR3 region has 16 residues. V lost 6 bases, J lost 0 bases, and 15 bases lay in between. CDR3 DNA: TGTGCCAGCAGCCGCCGGGGGGACTTCTCTGGAAACACCATATATTTT. Translating it yields CASSRRGDFSGNTIYF.

The chain uses TRBV5-1 and TRBJ1-1; TRBD1 is a possible D gene (5 bases). CDR1 SGHRS and CDR2 YFSETQ come from the germline V gene. This CDR3 region has 12 residues. V lost 0 bases and J 11 bases, leaving 11 bases between the germline ends. The CDR3 sequence: CASSLGQGLAFF. In DNA form, the CDR3 reads TGCGCCAGCAGCTTGGGGCAGGGTTTGGCTTTCTTT.

This sequence joins TRBV2 and TRBJ2-7, with D possibly matching TRBD1 (6 bases). V lost 8 bases to trimming and J lost 4 bases, with 18 bases between them. The CDR3 consists of 14 residues. Per germline, CDR1 SNHLY and CDR2 FYNNEI. CDR3 nucleotide sequence: TGTGCCAGCGCCCGGGACATGGTCACTTACGAGCAGTACTTC. Residues: CASARDMVTYEQYF. Filled out from reference TRBV2 and TRBJ2-7, the complete variable domain reads EPEVTQTPSHQVTQMGQEVILRCVPISNHLYFYWYRQILGQKVEFLVSFYNNEISEKSEIFDDQFSVERPDGSNFTLKIRSTKLEDSAMYFCASARDMVTYEQYFGPGTRLTVT.

This sequence joins TRBV6-5 and TRBJ2-2; 7 positions agree with TRBD2. The germline CDR1 and CDR2 sequences are MNHEY and SVGAGI. The CDR3 is 16 residues long. Trimming took 2 bases from V and 0 from J; bases not matched to a gene: 3. In nucleotides, the CDR3 is TGTGCCAGCAGTTACCGACTAGCCCCGAACACCGGGGAGCTGTTTTTT. Translation gives CASSYRLAPNTGELFF.

This rearrangement joins TRBV5-1 to TRBJ2-7; D ambiguous. V dropped 0 bases and J dropped 3 bases, with 10 bases sitting between them. The CDR3 covers 14 residues. CDR1 and CDR2 from the germline V gene are SGHRS and YFSETQ. CDR3 DNA: TGCGCCAGCAGCTTGGCTTCTGCGTACTACGAGCAGTACTTC. Residues: CASSLASAYYEQYF.

The chain links TRBV9 to TRBJ2-1; 7 positions match TRBD2. The trim removed 0 bases at V and 10 bases at J, leaving 10 bases unmatched. The CDR3 is 15 residues long. CDR1 is SGDLS and CDR2 is YYNGEE in the germline V gene. CDR3 amino acids: CASSVGDYPTLEQFF. For the CDR3, the DNA is TGTGCCAGCAGCGTAGGGGACTATCCGACCTTGGAGCAGTTCTTC. Full variable domain (rest looked up from reference TRBV9 and TRBJ2-1): DSGVTQTPKHLITATGQRVTLRCSPRSGDLSVYWYQQSLDQGLQFLIQYYNGEERAKGNILERFSAQQFPDLHSELNLSSLELGDSALYFCASSVGDYPTLEQFFGPGTRLTVL.

This rearrangement joins TRBV2 to TRBJ1-2; D is ambiguous. V was trimmed by 2 bases and J by 1 base, leaving 8 bases between them. The germline gives CDR1 SNHLY, CDR2 FYNNEI. The CDR3 covers 14 residues. DNA of the CDR3: TGTGCCAGCAGTGAAAAAGAACTTAACTATGGCTACACCTTC. It is translated as CASSEKELNYGYTF. The full variable domain, its missing parts supplied by reference TRBV2 and TRBJ1-2, is EPEVTQTPSHQVTQMGQEVILRCVPISNHLYFYWYRQILGQKVEFLVSFYNNEISEKSEIFDDQFSVERPDGSNFTLKIRSTKLEDSAMYFCASSEKELNYGYTFGSGTRLTVV.

V is TRBV30 and J is TRBJ2-2, with 10 positions matching TRBD2. V lost 0 bases to trimming and J lost 8 bases; unmatched junction nucleotides: 3. The CDR3 consists of 14 residues. Germline V gene data show CDR1 as GTSNPN and CDR2 as SVGIG (reference sequence). This CDR3 reads CAWSVTSGKGELFF. The DNA of the CDR3 is TGTGCCTGGAGTGTAACTAGCGGGAAAGGGGAGCTGTTTTTT. Variable domain in full (rest from reference TRBV30 and TRBJ2-2): SQTIHQWPATLVQPVGSPLSLECTVEGTSNPNLYWYRQAAGRGLQLLFYSVGIGQISSEVPQNLSASRPQDRQFILSSKKLLLSDSGFYLCAWSVTSGKGELFFGEGSRLTVL.

The chain couples TRBV4-1 to TRBJ2-7, with a tentative D call TRBD1 (8 bases). CDR1 is MGHRA, CDR2 YSYEKL, per germline. Deletions cut 3 bases from V and 7 bases from J, with 19 bases between. The CDR3 spans 15 residues. CDR3 sequence: CASSHGGRGTGEQYF. The CDR3 coding sequence is TGCGCCAGCAGCCACGGTGGGCGGGGGACAGGTGAGCAGTACTTC.

The CDR3 DNA follows: TGTGCCAGCAGCTTAGGGACAGGGACCTATGGCTACACCTTC. This gives the protein CASSLGTGTYGYTF. The chain joins TRBV7-9 to TRBJ1-2, with 8 bases aligning to TRBD1. This CDR3 comprises 14 residues. The trim removed 1 base at V and 4 bases at J, leaving 2 bases unmatched. CDR1 and CDR2 (germline): SEHNR, FQNEAQ (reference sequence).

This chain links TRBV5-4 with TRBJ2-2; D is perhaps TRBD2 (6 bases). The CDR3 covers 16 residues. The germline CDR1 and CDR2 sequences are SGHNT and YYREEE (reference sequence). V dropped 0 bases and J dropped 7 bases, with 16 bases sitting between them. CDR3 sequence reads: CASSLVGRYNRGELFF. The CDR3 coding sequence is TGTGCCAGCAGCTTGGTCGGGAGATACAACCGCGGGGAGCTGTTTTTT. Combining the CDR3 with reference TRBV5-4 and TRBJ2-2 gives the whole variable domain ETGVTQSPTHLIKTRGQQVTLRCSSQSGHNTVSWYQQALGQGPQFIFQYYREEENGRGNFPPRFSGLQFPNYSSELNVNALELDDSALYLCASSLVGRYNRGELFFGEGSRLTVL.

This chain connects TRBV7-2 to TRBJ2-7; TRBD1 agrees at 7 bases. CDR1 and CDR2 (germline): SGHTA, FQGNSA. The CDR3 extends over 16 amino acids. V was pared by 5 bases and J by 0 bases, with 10 bases of the junction left unmatched. The CDR3, as DNA: TGTGCCAGCAGCCCCCTGCCGGGACAGAGCTCCTACGAGCAGTACTTC. Translation: CASSPLPGQSSYEQYF. Filled out from reference TRBV7-2 and TRBJ2-7, the complete variable domain reads GAGVSQSPSNKVTEKGKDVELRCDPISGHTALYWYRQSLGQGLEFLIYFQGNSAPDKSGLPSDRFSAERTGGSVSTLTIQRTQQEDSAVYLCASSPLPGQSSYEQYFGPGTRLTVT.

The V call is TRBV5-1, the J call TRBJ2-5; D unresolved. Looked up from germline, CDR1 is SGHRS and CDR2 is YFSETQ. The V end lost 2 bases, the J end lost 1 base, and 6 bases lay between the germline ends. The CDR3 spans 13 residues. DNA of the CDR3: TGCGCCAGCAGCTTAGGCGGCCAAGAGACCCAGTACTTC. This translates into CASSLGGQETQYF.

The chain has TRBV6-6 and TRBJ1-1, with a weak D call TRBD1 (6 bases). Between the trimmed V and J ends, which lost 4 bases and 0 bases, there was a span of 9 bases. The CDR3 runs to 14 residues. The germline V gene encodes CDR1 MNHNY and CDR2 SVGAGI (reference sequence). The chain's CDR3 is CASSFGQMNTEAFF. The CDR3 DNA reads as TGTGCCAGCAGTTTTGGACAGATGAACACTGAAGCTTTCTTT.

The rearrangement links TRBV2 to TRBJ2-1; the D gene is possibly TRBD1 (5 bases). Trimming cost V 1 base and J 5 bases, with 12 bases left between them. Germline V gene lookup returns CDR1 SNHLY and CDR2 FYNNEI. This CDR3 has 15 residues. The CDR3 DNA reads TGTGCCAGCAGTGAAGGGGGCCTTTGGAACAATGAGCAGTTCTTC. This sequence encodes CASSEGGLWNNEQFF.

In nucleotides, the CDR3 is TGTGCCAGCGGGAGATACAATGAGCAGTTCTTC. Translation: CASGRYNEQFF. J is TRBJ2-1 and V is TRBV6-5; possible D gene TRBD2, 5 bases. The CDR3 runs 11 residues. Trimming pared 8 bases from V and 4 bases from J, leaving 6 bases between. The germline V gene has CDR1 MNHEY and CDR2 SVGAGI.

The V gene is TRBV4-2, the J gene TRBJ2-7, with 9 bases lining up with TRBD1. With V trimmed by 5 bases and J by 3 bases, 8 bases remained unmatched. The CDR3 has 15 residues. The germline gives CDR1 LGHNA, CDR2 YNFKEQ. This CDR3 is CASSAAPTGGYEQYF. CDR3 nucleotides: TGTGCCAGCAGCGCCGCCCCGACAGGGGGCTACGAGCAGTACTTC.

This sequence joins TRBV7-9 and TRBJ1-1; possible D gene TRBD1, 5 bases. The ends were cut back, 5 bases at V and 1 base at J, with 11 bases in the middle. The germline V gene has CDR1 SEHNR and CDR2 FQNEAQ (reference sequence). The CDR3 covers 14 residues. The CDR3 spells CASSRNQGNTEAFF. Written as DNA, the CDR3 is TGTGCCAGCAGCCGAAATCAGGGGAACACTGAAGCTTTCTTT.

The V and J genes are TRBV19 and TRBJ1-5; 12 bases match TRBD1. The germline V gene has CDR1 LNHDA and CDR2 SQIVND (reference sequence). This CDR3 contains 17 residues. With V trimmed by 7 bases and J by 0 bases, 7 bases remained unmatched. The CDR3 loop reads CASNPGQGANSNQPQHF. CDR3 nucleotide sequence: TGTGCCAGTAATCCGGGACAGGGGGCGAATAGCAATCAGCCCCAGCATTTT.

V usage is TRBV9 and J usage is TRBJ2-5, with D possibly being TRBD1 (5 bases). The CDR3 has 14 residues. V was shortened by 0 bases and J by 4 bases, with 10 bases between the two germline ends. CDR1 is SGDLS, CDR2 YYNGEE, per germline. The DNA for the CDR3 is TGTGCCAGCAGCGTAGCTAGGGGAAGAGAGACCCAGTACTTC. Its protein is CASSVARGRETQYF.